A single sample gave rise to the 16 T cell receptor beta chains below, sequenced in a study of blood T cells in healthy people across ages. A second PCR, run for roughly 7 to 12 cycles, used a sample-barcoded 5' primer plus a J-beta primer mix. TCRdb recomputed calls from the 5' RACE reads with MiXCR, one row per CDR3 protein. The data contain about 780,000 distinct CDR3 sequences, about 62% of them singletons. Sequenced input: blood. These receptors all come from a man in his thirties or forties in good health.

V and J are TRBV4-1 and TRBJ2-7; D possibly corresponds to TRBD2 (6 bases). In germline, CDR1 is MGHRA, CDR2 YSYEKL. The V end lost 4 bases, the J end lost 0 bases, and 16 bases lay between the germline ends. This CDR3 spans 16 amino acids. CDR3: CASSRPRDSLSYEQYF. In nucleotides, the CDR3 is TGCGCCAGCAGCCGGCCGAGGGACTCCCTCTCCTACGAGCAGTACTTC.

This sequence joins TRBV27 and TRBJ2-7; 7 positions match TRBD1. With V trimmed by 2 bases and J by 0 bases, 7 bases remained unmatched. This CDR3 region has 16 residues. Germline CDR1 MNHEY, CDR2 SMNVEV (reference sequence). CDR3 in DNA: TGTGCCAGCAGTTTACTTCGACAGGGCAACTCCTACGAGCAGTACTTC. Amino acids: CASSLLRQGNSYEQYF.

This clonotype has a handful of counts. This chain joins TRBV7-3 and TRBJ2-3; TRBD1 matches at 10 bases. The CDR3 is 17 amino acids. V trimming: 4 bases; J trimming: 6 bases; junction bases outside the gene matches: 13. CDR1 is SGHTA and CDR2 is FQGTGA in the germline V gene. Written as DNA, the CDR3 is TGTGCCAGCAGCTATTCCGGGACAGGGGCTAGCGACGATACGCAGTATTTT. Translating gives CASSYSGTGASDDTQYF.

This clonotype was found a few times. The chain links TRBV2 to TRBJ2-3; possibly TRBD1 or TRBD2 for D (6 bases each). The CDR3 length is 17 residues. Trimming pared 4 bases from V and 6 bases from J, leaving 23 bases between. CDR1 is SNHLY and CDR2 is FYNNEI in the germline V gene. The CDR3 nucleotides are TGTGCCAGCAGTGTTGACTCTCGGGGGACACTGGTGGATACGCAGTATTTT. Protein: CASSVDSRGTLVDTQYF.

The rearrangement links TRBV20-1 to TRBJ2-3, with TRBD2 matching over 9 bases. Germline lookup yields CDR1 DFQATT and CDR2 SNEGSKA (reference sequence). The CDR3 loop spans 16 amino acids. Trimming at V came to 4 bases and at J to 3 bases, leaving 11 bases not matched to a gene. This chain's CDR3 is CSATPGGGGATDTQYF. CDR3 nucleotide sequence: TGCAGTGCTACTCCCGGGGGCGGGGGGGCGACAGATACGCAGTATTTT.

The CDR3 DNA reads as TGTGCCAGCAGCTTCACAGGGTACACAGATACGCAGTATTTT. Its protein is CASSFTGYTDTQYF. V gene TRBV7-2 combines with J gene TRBJ2-3, with D possibly being TRBD1 (6 bases). Germline CDR1 and CDR2: SGHTA and FQGNSA. The CDR3 is made up of 14 amino acids. Trimming removed 3 bases at V and 2 bases at J, with 9 bases between. Together with reference TRBV7-2 and TRBJ2-3, the CDR3 gives the full variable domain: GAGVSQSPSNKVTEKGKDVELRCDPISGHTALYWYRQSLGQGLEFLIYFQGNSAPDKSGLPSDRFSAERTGGSVSTLTIQRTQQEDSAVYLCASSFTGYTDTQYFGPGTRLTVL.

A word on this clonotype: Sequence at one end of the junction differs from germline and may be a read error. V and J are TRBV20-1 and TRBJ2-3, with D perhaps being TRBD1 or TRBD2 (6 bases each). The CDR3 sequence is 16 residues long. CDR1 is DFQATT, CDR2 SNEGSKA, per germline (reference sequence). The CDR3 DNA is TGCGGTGCGAGGGGGTTTGGGGGGCTCGTCACAGATACGCAGTATTTT. Translating it yields CGARGFGGLVTDTQYF.

The genes are TRBV12-3 or TRBV12-4 and TRBJ2-6; TRBD1 matches 10 bases. The CDR3 contains 18 residues. V dropped 7 bases and J dropped 4; count of bases not matched to a gene: 13. The CDR3 sequence: CASTIPDRGLGGANVLTF. Written as DNA, the CDR3 is TGTGCCAGCACCATTCCAGACAGGGGGCTAGGAGGGGCCAACGTCCTGACTTTC.

The table lists this clonotype with a count of one. The chain employs TRBV5-6 and TRBJ1-6; TRBD1 might be the D (6 bases). V lost 2 bases and J lost 10, with 16 bases in between. Germline CDR1 and CDR2: SGHDT and YYEEEE. There are 15 residues in the CDR3. Here the CDR3 reads CASSFGIQGQSPLHF. The CDR3, as DNA: TGTGCCAGCAGCTTCGGCATACAGGGTCAATCACCCCTCCACTTT. Together with reference TRBV5-6 and TRBJ1-6, the CDR3 gives the full variable domain: DAGVTQSPTHLIKTRGQQVTLRCSPKSGHDTVSWYQQALGQGPQFIFQYYEEEERQRGNFPDRFSGHQFPNYSSELNVNALLLGDSALYLCASSFGIQGQSPLHFGNGTRLTVT.

This clonotype was found a few times. The chain carries TRBV2 and TRBJ2-1; D not resolved. Trimming shortened V by 4 bases and J by 8 bases, and 6 bases separated the two germline ends. The germline V gene has CDR1 SNHLY and CDR2 FYNNEI. The CDR3 contains 11 residues. The CDR3: CASSVVHEQFF. The CDR3 region has the DNA TGTGCCAGCAGTGTAGTCCATGAGCAGTTCTTC.

This clonotype turned up a few times. The chain has TRBV5-1 and TRBJ1-2; TRBD1 might be the D (6 bases). The V end was cut by 4 bases, the J end by 1 base, with 14 bases between. Germline lookup yields CDR1 SGHRS and CDR2 YFSETQ. This CDR3 region has 15 residues. CDR3 protein: CASSTTGKGNYGYTF. The CDR3 DNA reads as TGCGCCAGCAGCACAACAGGGAAGGGTAACTATGGCTACACCTTC.

This chain connects TRBV7-9 to TRBJ2-5, with D hard to call. The CDR3 runs to 14 residues. Germline V CDR1 and CDR2: SEHNR, FQNEAQ (reference sequence). Trimming left V 1 base short and J 0 bases short, with 6 bases between. DNA for the CDR3: TGTGCCAGCAGCTTAGGGGTACACCAAGAGACCCAGTACTTC. Translated, it gives CASSLGVHQETQYF.

The CDR3 sequence: CASSTRQGSSYNEQFF. CDR3 coding DNA: TGCGCCAGCAGCACCCGACAGGGAAGCTCCTACAATGAGCAGTTCTTC. The rearrangement joins TRBV5-1 to TRBJ2-1, with 7 nucleotides matching TRBD1. The CDR3 has 16 amino acids. Germline CDR1 SGHRS, CDR2 YFSETQ. V gave up 4 bases and J gave up 0 bases; unmatched junction bases: 7.

The V gene is TRBV6-5, the J gene TRBJ2-4; no clear D gene. The CDR3 is 15 residues long. Germline assignment: CDR1 MNHEY and CDR2 SVGAGI. The V end was cut by 4 bases, the J end by 15 bases, with 25 bases between. CDR3 sequence: CASSSGLGLTYERYF. For the CDR3, the DNA is TGTGCCAGCAGTTCGGGTTTGGGTCTCACCTACGAGCGGTACTTC.

This clonotype came up many times. J is TRBJ2-1 and V is TRBV20-1; TRBD2 agrees at 11 bases. Per germline, CDR1 DFQATT and CDR2 SNEGSKA (reference sequence). V lost 7 bases and J lost 3; bases outside the gene matches: 5. This CDR3 contains 14 residues. CDR3 sequence: CSESSGGGYNEQFF. For the CDR3, the DNA is TGCAGTGAGAGTAGCGGGGGGGGCTACAATGAGCAGTTCTTC.

This clonotype occurred once. V and J are TRBV7-9 and TRBJ1-5; TRBD1 agrees at 8 bases. The V and J ends lost 0 bases and 0 bases, in that order; junction bases with no gene match: 7. Germline CDR1 and CDR2: SEHNR and FQNEAQ (reference sequence). This CDR3 is built from 18 residues. CDR3 DNA: TGTGCCAGCAGCTTAGCTCAGGACAGGGACCATAGCAATCAGCCCCAGCATTTT. This sequence encodes CASSLAQDRDHSNQPQHF.